Below are 3 T cell receptor beta chains sequenced from a single sample in a study of blood T cells in healthy people across ages. A J-beta primer mix and a sample-barcoded 5' primer were used in a second PCR of roughly 7 to 12 cycles. Each CDR3 protein gets one entry after TCRdb re-called the 5' RACE reads with MiXCR. The table has roughly 1.5 million distinct CDR3 sequences, less than 45% seen once; the top ten hold about 4%. Sequenced sample: blood. The receptors originated from a woman younger than 30 in good health.

The rearrangement joins TRBV18 to TRBJ2-3; tentative D call: TRBD2 (5 bases). Germline V lookup: CDR1 KGHSH, CDR2 LQKENI. The length of the CDR3 is 16 residues. V shed 1 base and J shed 2 bases, with 13 bases lying between them. The CDR3 is CASSPQLGSLTDTQYF. CDR3 DNA sequence: TGTGCCAGCTCACCACAGTTGGGGAGTCTCACAGATACGCAGTATTTT. Full variable domain (missing parts from reference TRBV18 and TRBJ2-3): NAGVMQNPRHLVRRRGQEARLRCSPMKGHSHVYWYRQLPEEGLKFMVYLQKENIIDESGMPKERFSAEFPKEGPSILRIQQVVRGDSAAYFCASSPQLGSLTDTQYFGPGTRLTVL.

The chain couples TRBV7-2 to TRBJ2-1; 9 positions match TRBD1. Germline V gives CDR1 SGHTA, CDR2 FQGNSA. V was pared by 4 bases and J by 4 bases, with 5 bases of the junction left unmatched. The CDR3 loop spans 15 amino acids. The DNA of the CDR3 is TGTGCCAGCAGCTCGGACAGGGGAAGATACAATGAGCAGTTCTTC. Amino acids: CASSSDRGRYNEQFF.

The table lists this clonotype with a few counts. The V gene is TRBV2, the J gene TRBJ2-5; 7 bases fit TRBD2. There are 13 residues in the CDR3. V shed 8 bases and J 5 bases; nucleotides not matched to a gene: 8. CDR1 and CDR2 (germline): SNHLY, FYNNEI. The chain's CDR3 is CASRGEVSETQYF. CDR3 bases: TGTGCCAGCCGGGGGGAAGTCTCGGAGACCCAGTACTTC.